Presented here are 26 T cell receptor beta chains from one specimen sequenced in a study of regulatory T cells in long-lasting Graves disease. To make TCR beta libraries, researchers used iRepertoire HTBI primers and Arm-PCR of CDR3 regions. TCRdb re-derived calls from the multiplex PCR reads in MiXCR, one entry per CDR3 protein. This table has more than 300,000 distinct CDR3 sequences, approximately 12% appearing once. Time point described: newly diagnosed GD, antithyroid drugs for less than 3 months. There was RNA extracted from PBMCs, and the TCR library was made from it. This sample also belongs to another study, concerning T cells in Graves' hyperthyroidism and ophthalmopathy.

The sequences come from peripheral blood mononuclear cells (PBMCs), collected at new diagnosis, from a patient treated with antithyroid drugs. Receptor source: a woman under 30 with Graves disease.

Remarks on this clonotype: A much larger clone lies one base from this, so it may be a read error. The rearrangement links TRBV4-3 to TRBJ2-1; D might be TRBD2 (6 bases). The CDR3 length is 14 residues. The germline V gene has CDR1 LGHNA and CDR2 YSLEER. CDR3 sequence reads: CASSQEARGSEQLF. The CDR3 region has the DNA TGCGCCAGCAGCCAAGAGGCTCGGGGGAGTGAGCAGCTCTTC.

This clonotype was recorded at least ten times. V usage is TRBV19 and J usage is TRBJ1-1; possible D gene TRBD1, 5 bases. The V gene's germline CDR1 is LNHDA and CDR2 SQIVND (reference sequence). The CDR3 spans 15 residues. This CDR3 is CATTSGGWLNTEAFF. CDR3 coding DNA: TGTGCTACAACCTCGGGGGGGTGGTTGAACACTGAAGCTTTCTTT.

This clonotype appeared a few times. V usage is TRBV12-3 or TRBV12-4 and J usage is TRBJ2-1; D perhaps matches TRBD1 (6 bases). Trimming shortened V by 6 bases and J by 3 bases, and 15 bases separated the two germline ends. This CDR3 is 15 amino acids long. As DNA, the CDR3 is TGTGCCAGCAGCAGTGAGGGGGTGGGCTACAATGAGCAGTTCTTC. As protein: CASSSEGVGYNEQFF.

Notes on this clonotype: A much larger clone is a single base away; this may be a read error. The V gene is TRBV13, the J gene TRBJ2-7; no firm D call. The germline CDR1 and CDR2 sequences are PRHDT and FYEKMQ (reference sequence). The CDR3 sequence is 15 residues long. CDR3 in amino acids: CASSQRSSNSYGQYF. CDR3 in DNA: TGTGCCAGCAGCCAAAGGAGTTCTAACTCCTACGGGCAGTACTTC.

The table lists this clonotype with a few counts. J is TRBJ1-4 and V is TRBV6-1, with D perhaps matching TRBD1 (6 bases). The CDR3 covers 16 residues. CDR1 and CDR2 from the germline V gene are MNHNS and SASEGT. Between the trimmed V and J ends, which lost 7 bases and 2 bases, there was a span of 17 bases. The DNA for the CDR3 is TGTGCCAGCACCAGGCTTCCAGGGGCGACTAATGAAAAACTGTTTTTT. It encodes CASTRLPGATNEKLFF.

In its sample, this clonotype was seen a few times. The J gene is TRBJ1-6, the V gene TRBV27, with TRBD1 identical over 10 bases. V gave up 2 bases and J gave up 10 bases; unmatched junction bases: 2. In germline, CDR1 is MNHEY, CDR2 SMNVEV (reference sequence). This CDR3 comprises 14 residues. The CDR3 coding sequence is TGTGCCAGCAGTTTAATGGGACAGGGGTCACCCCTCCACTTT. Translating it yields CASSLMGQGSPLHF.

This clonotype was seen at least ten times. The chain uses TRBV11-2 and TRBJ1-2, with D possibly being TRBD1 (5 bases). The germline gives CDR1 SGHAT, CDR2 FQNNGV. V was pared by 0 bases and J by 4 bases, with 12 bases between. The CDR3 totals 15 residues. The DNA of the CDR3 is TGTGCCAGCAGCTTAGATTCGGGGACTCTCTATGGCTACACCTTC. This gives the protein CASSLDSGTLYGYTF.

This clonotype was seen many times. The chain couples TRBV12-3 or TRBV12-4 to TRBJ1-4; possible D gene TRBD1, 6 bases. The germline V and J ends were trimmed by 6 bases and 7 bases, with 21 bases remaining between them. CDR3 length: 16 residues. CDR3 DNA sequence: TGTGCCAGCAGCCGCCTCGGCGGGGGCATGAGTGAAAAACTGTTTTTT. Amino acid sequence: CASSRLGGGMSEKLFF.

This clonotype was observed many times. The V gene is TRBV6-2 or TRBV6-3, the J gene TRBJ2-7, with a possible D match to TRBD2 (6 bases). The germline V gene has CDR1 MNHEY and CDR2 SVGEGT. V dropped 4 bases and J dropped 3 bases, with 10 bases sitting between them. The CDR3 sequence is 13 residues long. The CDR3 sequence is CASSSTRVYEQYV. CDR3 bases: TGTGCCAGCAGTTCGACTAGAGTCTACGAGCAGTACGTC.

This clonotype was seen ten or more times. This chain uses TRBV6-1 with TRBJ2-7, with 13 positions matching TRBD2. In germline, CDR1 is MNHNS, CDR2 SASEGT. After removal of 5 bases from V and 3 bases from J, the junction contained 7 bases not matched to a gene. The CDR3 sequence is 16 residues long. The DNA for the CDR3 is TGTGCCAGCAGTCCTCCCGGACTAGCGGGGGACTACGAGCAGTACTTC. Protein product: CASSPPGLAGDYEQYF.

This clonotype was recorded a few times. The rearrangement joins TRBV9 to TRBJ1-4; D remains unclear. V was trimmed by 4 bases and J by 4 bases, leaving 14 bases between them. Germline CDR1 SGDLS, CDR2 YYNGEE. The CDR3 is 15 amino acids. CDR3 bases: TGTGCCAGCAGCCCCCGCGGCAATATTAATGAAAAACTGTTTTTT. It yields the protein CASSPRGNINEKLFF.

CDR3 nucleotide sequence: TGTGCCAGCTCACCTAAAGGGTACGGCTCCTACAATGAGCAGTTCTTC. This sequence encodes CASSPKGYGSYNEQFF. The chain uses TRBV18 and TRBJ2-1; D is uncertain. Trimming cost V 3 bases and J 0 bases, with 12 bases left between them. The CDR3 consists of 16 residues. CDR1 KGHSH and CDR2 LQKENI come from the germline V gene.

Ten or more counts support this clonotype. V gene TRBV18 combines with J gene TRBJ2-7; D assignment may be TRBD1 or TRBD2 (5 bases each). V was pared by 3 bases and J by 3 bases, with 6 bases between. Germline assignment: CDR1 KGHSH and CDR2 LQKENI. The CDR3 runs 12 residues. As DNA, the CDR3 is TGTGCCAGCTCACCGGGGGACTACGAGCAGTACGTC. Translation: CASSPGDYEQYV.

This clonotype occurred a few times. The chain recombines TRBV27 with TRBJ2-5, with 7 nucleotides matching TRBD1. Trimming at V came to 6 bases and at J to 5 bases, leaving 6 bases not matched to a gene. Germline CDR1 and CDR2: MNHEY and SMNVEV (reference sequence). This CDR3 has 13 residues. CDR3 coding DNA: TGTGCCAGCAGCTTGAGGGGGCCGGAGACCCAGTACTTC. Its translation is CASSLRGPETQYF.

Ten or more counts support this clonotype. This sequence joins TRBV20-1 and TRBJ1-4; D not certain. Germline values: CDR1 DFQATT, CDR2 SNEGSKA (reference sequence). The CDR3 is 15 residues long. The ends were cut back, 2 bases at V and 0 bases at J, with 10 bases in the middle. CDR3 coding DNA: TGCAGTGCTAGACCTCGGACGGCAACTAATGAAAAACTGTTTTTT. Translation: CSARPRTATNEKLFF.

In its sample, this clonotype was seen many times. The chain recombines TRBV30 with TRBJ1-6; D gene unclear. CDR3 length: 13 amino acids. Deletions cut 0 bases from V and 13 bases from J, with 13 bases between. The germline V gene encodes CDR1 GTSNPN and CDR2 SVGIG (reference sequence). CDR3 nucleotide sequence: TGTGCCTGGAGTGTAGACGGCCGTTCTCCCCTCCACTTT. Protein sequence: CAWSVDGRSPLHF.

The rearrangement joins TRBV6-2 or TRBV6-3 to TRBJ2-7; 10 positions agree with TRBD2. Germline CDR1 is MNHEY and CDR2 is SVGEGT. Trimming removed 4 bases from V and 2 bases from J; junction bases left unmatched: 11. The CDR3 is 17 residues long. The CDR3 is CASSSVTQAGGPYEQYF. The CDR3 DNA is TGTGCCAGCAGTTCTGTAACCCAAGCGGGAGGGCCCTACGAGCAGTACTTC.

This clonotype was detected ten times or more. This chain uses TRBV5-1 with TRBJ2-1; a weak D match, TRBD1 (6 bases). V was cut by 1 base and J by 7 bases, with 12 bases left in between. Germline V gene data show CDR1 as SGHRS and CDR2 as YFSETQ. The CDR3 runs to 14 residues. CDR3 in amino acids: CASSLLRGKNEQFF. CDR3 bases: TGCGCCAGCAGCTTGTTGAGGGGGAAGAATGAGCAGTTCTTC.

The chain couples TRBV5-1 to TRBJ2-3; 7 positions agree with TRBD1. The CDR3 covers 15 residues. After removal of 0 bases from V and 2 bases from J, the junction contained 3 bases not matched to a gene. Germline V gene data show CDR1 as SGHRS and CDR2 as YFSETQ. The CDR3 coding sequence is TGCGCCAGCAGCTTGGGGACAGGACACACAGATACGCAGTATTTT. Translating it yields CASSLGTGHTDTQYF.

A single count supports this clonotype. This likely traces to a read error, being one base from a far larger clone. As the CDR3 is not closed by the conserved phenylalanine or tryptophan, this likely results from a read error. The chain carries TRBV9 and TRBJ2-7; 10 bases are a match to TRBD2. Losses at the gene ends were 4 bases for V and 4 bases for J; bases not matched to a gene: 5. CDR3 length: 14 amino acids. The germline V gene has CDR1 SGDLS and CDR2 YYNGEE. The CDR3 here is CASSQGLAEYEQYL. In nucleotides, the CDR3 is TGTGCCAGCAGCCAAGGACTAGCGGAGTACGAGCAGTACCTC.

This clonotype was seen many times. The genes are TRBV7-9 and TRBJ2-1; 9 bases agree with TRBD1. The CDR3 sequence is 15 residues long. Germline lookup yields CDR1 SEHNR and CDR2 FQNEAQ (reference sequence). J was trimmed by 4 bases and V by 5 bases; bases with no gene match: 6. CDR3 in amino acids: CASSPPGQGYNEQFF. The DNA of the CDR3 is TGTGCCAGCAGCCCACCGGGACAGGGTTACAATGAGCAGTTCTTC.

Concerning this clonotype: The junction differs from germline at one of its ends, possibly a read error. This sequence joins TRBV4-1 and TRBJ2-1; D is possibly TRBD2 (5 bases). Germline V CDR1 and CDR2: MGHRA, YSYEKL. The CDR3 covers 14 residues. CDR3 DNA sequence: TGCGCCAGCAGCCAAGTCGGTTCGGCGGGTGAGCAGCTCTTC. Protein sequence: CASSQVGSAGEQLF.

The sample holds many counts of this clonotype. The gene calls are TRBV28 and TRBJ1-3, with D perhaps matching TRBD1 (5 bases). With 6 bases removed from V and 0 bases from J, the gap between germline ends came to 15 bases. CDR3 length: 16 residues. Per the germline V gene, CDR1 is MDHEN and CDR2 is SYDVKM. CDR3 bases: TGTGCCAGCAGGGGGGGATCCCACAACTCTGGAAACACCATATATTTT. Its translation: CASRGGSHNSGNTIYF.

This clonotype has a count of ten or more. CDR3 region: CASSQGVGETQYF. As DNA, the CDR3 is TGCGCCAGCAGCCAAGGGGTCGGGGAGACCCAGTACTTC. The rearrangement links TRBV4-3 to TRBJ2-5; D gene uncertain. Trimming cost V 1 base and J 5 bases, with 8 bases left between them. The CDR3 is 13 residues long. Germline V gene sequence: CDR1 LGHNA, CDR2 YSLEER.

V gene TRBV20-1 combines with J gene TRBJ1-4; D gene ambiguous. Germline lookup yields CDR1 DFQATT and CDR2 SNEGSKA (reference sequence). The CDR3 has 13 amino acids. V was cut by 0 bases and J by 8 bases, with 10 bases left in between. Here the CDR3 DNA reads TGCAGTGCTAGAGATACCAGGACGGAAAAACTGTTTTTT. Protein sequence: CSARDTRTEKLFF.

The chain uses TRBV13 and TRBJ1-1; 9 bases fit TRBD1. With 10 bases clipped from V and 4 bases from J, the junction kept 16 bases outside the gene matches. The germline CDR1 and CDR2 sequences are PRHDT and FYEKMQ (reference sequence). The CDR3 consists of 16 residues. The CDR3 sequence: CAIPESGTGRVTEAFF. The CDR3 coding sequence is TGTGCCATCCCCGAAAGCGGGACAGGGAGAGTCACTGAAGCTTTCTTT.